This T cell receptor beta chain was captured in a study of blood T cells in healthy people across ages (dated by TCRdb to 2015 to 2017). The study in broad terms: In model experiments, template switching captured roughly one uniquely barcoded TCR beta cDNA molecule for every two T cells. Using deep sequencing normalized with unique cDNA molecular identifiers, the study measured how TCR beta repertoire diversity changes with age. The donors were divided into four age groups: young (average around 16 years), middle-aged (approximately 39), aged (about 60) and long-lived (nearly 85). Donors of different ages were randomly distributed across sequencing lanes to avoid experimental bias. The study analyzed two additional independent replicas of 1 million unique cDNA reads from the same blood draw for two donors, one aged 18 to 30 and one aged 80 or older.

The CDR3 numbers 16 residues from cysteine through phenylalanine. Kept here is only the CDR3 DNA, which spans 48 bases and is read in frame from base 1. The CDR1 and CDR2 encoded by the germline V gene (reference sequence) are DFQATT and SNEGSKA. The roughly 39 donors, aged about 6 to 95 years, were systemically healthy Caucasian individuals from Russia. Each donor gave ten milliliters of peripheral blood, collected into EDTA-treated Vacutainer tubes. Ficoll-Paque density-gradient centrifugation was used to isolate PBMCs, with at least 6 million obtained per sample. Trizol reagent was used to extract total RNA from the PBMCs, yielding at least 5.5 micrograms per sample. For every donor, flow cytometry on a PBMC aliquot measured the percentage of naive CD45RAhigh/CD27high T cells. Broad study findings and their caveats: Because donor CMV infection status was unknown, age-related changes in expanded clonotypes were potentially confounded. Conclusive comparison of naive and antigen-experienced compartments was prevented by the profiling of bulk unsorted PBMCs. As age increased, observed TCR beta diversity per million T cells dropped in a roughly linear way, and a significant reduction was already evident by age approximately 40. Estimates of total diversity from one million sequenced T cells were regarded as lower bounds and underestimates. The long-lived group showed more naive CD4+ T cells, fewer expanded clones and increased TCR diversity than the aged group, suggesting age selection. The percentage of naive T cells measured by flow cytometry correlated strongly with observed TCR beta diversity.

Only a few counts were recorded for this clonotype. Which antigen it targets is not known. No quality values exist for individual bases; no much larger clone is one base distant. The library came from 5' RACE. Instrument used: Illumina HiSeq 2500. A second PCR of about 6 to 11 cycles was performed with a sample-barcoded 5' primer and a J-beta primer mix. A template-switch 5' adaptor carrying 12 random nucleotides introduced a unique molecular identifier onto each TCR beta cDNA molecule. Each sample yielded at least 2.5 million CDR3-containing paired-end reads. The Mint cDNA synthesis kit, primed by a TRBC-specific oligonucleotide, was used to synthesize first-strand cDNA from all RNA. Following uracil-DNA glycosylase treatment, a first 18-cycle PCR with universal primers M1SS and BC2_uni_R was performed on all cDNA. On the study's bioinformatics: Normalization of each sample was performed by random selection of 1 million high-quality reads, each carrying a distinct molecular identifier. Instead of being binned into consensus sequences, reads that shared molecular identifiers were thrown out. MiTCR, with a Q25 quality threshold and the strictest error-elimination algorithm, was used for CDR3 identification, clonotype clustering and error correction. A nonparametric unseen species model with Euler transformation was used to estimate lower-bound total TCR beta diversity. TCRdb passed the public sequencing reads through fastp at Q25 and MiXCR, retaining productive beta sequences. Here each entry gathers all rows of one CDR3 protein and keeps the most common genes and DNA. The V and J calls reflect TCRdb's pipeline rather than the authors' work. The sample table shows some 550,000 distinct CDR3 sequences, and roughly 43% are seen once. The ten largest account for about 22% of the sample.

The rearrangement joined TRBV20-1 to TRBJ2-7, with 14 middle bases fitting TRBD2. TRBJ2-5 matches the DNA end more closely, so the J call is doubtful. The sequenced sample consisted of blood. This TCR was sampled from an elderly man in good health. The CDR3 reads CSARDPGLAGVGTQYF. The nucleotides read TGCAGTGCTAGAGATCCGGGACTAGCGGGAGTAGGGACCCAGTACTTC.